Given below is one T cell receptor beta chain in context. As yet, its antigen is unknown. Assay: immunoSEQ multiplex PCR; the TCRdb copy retains only in-frame clones and omits some. The sample lists roughly 7,500 clones, 80% occurring once. This sample was included in a study of PD-1 blockade in classical Hodgkin lymphoma. Across the whole study: Nivolumab dosing for patients was 3 mg/kg, administered intravenously every 2 weeks.

Germline V gene sequence: CDR1 MRHNA, CDR2 SNTAGT. This CDR3 contains 15 residues. Germline trimming cut 6 bases from V and 1 base from J; bases unmatched to any gene: 3. Study-wide points: Why repertoires differed is undefined; disease activity or prior therapy possibly contributed. It was among complete responders that baseline diversity resembled that of newly diagnosed patients.

Each patient's relapse followed autologous stem cell transplantation, and brentuximab vedotin exposure varied. Researchers used magnetic negative selection to pull out pure CD4+ T cells from thawed PBMCs. The chain uses TRBV6-4 and TRBJ2-5, with 12 bases identical to TRBD2. Sequenced material: CD4+ T cells from blood, taken at baseline. The sequence was collected from a human donor with classical Hodgkin lymphoma. The CDR3 sequence: CASRTSGGLQETQYF. For the CDR3, the DNA is TGTGCCAGCAGGACTAGCGGGGGCCTCCAAGAGACCCAGTACTTC.